The 15 T cell receptor beta chains presented below share a single source sample, sequenced in a study of graft-versus-host responses after intestinal transplantation (dated by TCRdb to the early 2020s). Library construction relied on the immunoSEQ multiplex PCR assay. TCRdb limited this immuneACCESS table to in-frame rearrangements with V and J called. A share of clones is missing; checked studies link under half to unresolved V genes, and the rest is unexplained. The sample records about 5,600 clones, 65% to 80% of which are singletons. The ten largest clones take up 6% to 8% of the sample. Dithiothreitol, EDTA incubations and collagenase D digestion were used to isolate intraepithelial and lamina propria lymphocytes from graft specimens. Material: ileum tissue, obtained approximately 230 days after intestinal transplant. Receptors originate from a human patient who received an intestinal transplant, so some T cells may come from the graft donor.

The chain carries TRBV7-9 and TRBJ1-3; 7 bases align to TRBD1. This CDR3 comprises 15 residues. The V gene end was trimmed by 6 bases and the J gene end by 3 bases; junction bases not matched to a gene: 8. Germline V CDR1 and CDR2: SEHNR, FQNEAQ (reference sequence). The CDR3 region is CASRTQGYSGNTIYF. The CDR3 nucleotides are TGTGCCAGCAGAACACAGGGGTATAGTGGAAACACCATATATTTT. The full variable domain, completed using reference TRBV7-9 and TRBJ1-3, is DTGVSQNPRHKITKRGQNVTFRCDPISEHNRLYWYRQTLGQGPEFLTYFQNEAQLEKSRLLSDRFSAERPKGSFSTLEIQRTEQGDSAMYLCASRTQGYSGNTIYFGEGSWLTVV.

The V call is TRBV14, the J call TRBJ1-4, with a weak D call TRBD1 (6 bases). Trimming pared 2 bases from V and 3 bases from J, leaving 16 bases between. The CDR3 is 17 residues long. Germline CDR1 and CDR2: SGHDN and FVKESK. The CDR3 loop is CASSQKRGATSNEKLFF. The DNA of the CDR3 is TGTGCCAGCAGCCAAAAGAGGGGGGCGACTTCTAATGAAAAACTGTTTTTT.

V gene TRBV7-3 combines with J gene TRBJ2-7; TRBD2 aligns across 7 bases. The CDR3 has 14 residues. CDR1 and CDR2 from the germline V gene are SGHTA and FQGTGA. V trimming: 1 base; J trimming: 5 bases; junction bases outside the gene matches: 5. The CDR3 loop reads CASSLIGGENEQYF. The CDR3 coding sequence is TGTGCCAGCAGCTTAATTGGGGGGGAGAACGAGCAGTACTTC. The variable domain in full, completed from reference TRBV7-3 and TRBJ2-7, reads GAGVSQTPSNKVTEKGKYVELRCDPISGHTALYWYRQSLGQGPEFLIYFQGTGAADDSGLPNDRFFAVRPEGSVSTLKIQRTERGDSAVYLCASSLIGGENEQYFGPGTRLTVT.

This clone was seen a single time. The chain couples TRBV15 to TRBJ2-2; D might be TRBD1 (6 bases). V lost 0 bases and J 0 bases, leaving 11 bases between the germline ends. The CDR3 is 17 residues long. Germline CDR1 reads LNHNV; CDR2 reads YYDKDF (reference sequence). The CDR3: CATSRDRGTTNTGELFF. CDR3 DNA: TGTGCCACCAGCAGAGATAGGGGGACCACGAACACCGGGGAGCTGTTTTTT.

The chain uses TRBV2 and TRBJ2-3; tentative D call: TRBD2 (5 bases). Germline V gene lookup returns CDR1 SNHLY and CDR2 FYNNEI. Trimming took off 4 bases at V and 0 bases at J, with 8 bases between the two ends. CDR3 size: 14 residues. The CDR3 here is CASSGWTSTDTQYF. For the CDR3, the DNA is TGTGCCAGCAGTGGCTGGACTAGCACAGATACGCAGTATTTT. The full variable domain, in which reference TRBV2 and TRBJ2-3 provide the parts outside the CDR3, is EPEVTQTPSHQVTQMGQEVILRCVPISNHLYFYWYRQILGQKVEFLVSFYNNEISEKSEIFDDQFSVERPDGSNFTLKIRSTKLEDSAMYFCASSGWTSTDTQYFGPGTRLTVL.

J is TRBJ1-1 and V is TRBV6-9; D not resolved. Germline assignment: CDR1 MNHGY and CDR2 SVAAGI. The CDR3 runs to 11 residues. V lost 7 bases, J lost 3 bases, and 6 bases lay in between. CDR3 in amino acids: CASILYTEAFF. Here the CDR3 DNA reads TGTGCCAGCATCCTGTACACTGAAGCTTTCTTT.

The gene calls are TRBV6-6 and TRBJ2-6, with D possibly matching TRBD1 (6 bases). The CDR3 has 14 residues. Germline values: CDR1 MNHNY, CDR2 SVGAGI (reference sequence). The V end was cut by 5 bases, the J end by 3 bases, with 8 bases between. The CDR3 spells CASSIGGGANVLTF. CDR3 bases: TGTGCCAGCAGTATAGGGGGTGGGGCCAACGTCCTGACTTTC.

On this clone: A read error may produce the germline difference seen at one junction end. J is TRBJ2-2 and V is TRBV9, with D perhaps TRBD2 (5 bases). The CDR3 has 15 amino acids. The germline V gene encodes CDR1 SGDLS and CDR2 YYNGEE. The CDR3 loop is CASSVGRENTGELIF. DNA for the CDR3: TGTGCCAGCAGCGTAGGAAGAGAGAACACCGGGGAGCTGATTTTT.

The chain joins TRBV7-2 to TRBJ1-5, with 7 bases fitting TRBD1. Germline V gene sequence: CDR1 SGHTA, CDR2 FQGNSA. Unmatched junction bases numbered 6, after V lost 1 base and J lost 6 bases. This CDR3 spans 15 amino acids. In nucleotides, the CDR3 is TGTGCCAGCAGCTTAGACGGACAGGCTAGTCAGCCCCAGCATTTT. As protein: CASSLDGQASQPQHF.

Points on this clone: Different DNA sequences within this sample yield the same CDR3. The chain employs TRBV9 and TRBJ2-1; the match to TRBD2 covers 8 bases. The CDR3 sequence is 15 residues long. Germline V lookup: CDR1 SGDLS, CDR2 YYNGEE. The V segment lost 0 bases and the J segment 5 bases; nucleotides outside the gene matches: 4. The CDR3 nucleotides are TGTGCCAGCAGCGTAGACGGGGGGGCTAACAATGAGCAGTTCTTC. As protein: CASSVDGGANNEQFF.

V gene TRBV6-4 combines with J gene TRBJ2-1, with 10 nucleotides matching TRBD2. The germline V gene encodes CDR1 MRHNA and CDR2 SNTAGT. V gave up 3 bases and J gave up 6 bases; unmatched junction bases: 2. This CDR3 is 14 amino acids long. The CDR3 bases are TGTGCCAGCAGTGAGAGCGGGGGGGCCAATGAGCAGTTCTTC. Protein sequence: CASSESGGANEQFF.

This clone was counted a few times. The rearrangement joins TRBV11-1 to TRBJ1-6, with no clear D. This CDR3 is built from 15 residues. Germline assignment: CDR1 SGHAT and CDR2 FQDESV (reference sequence). The V and J ends lost 0 bases and 3 bases respectively, with 6 bases between them. This CDR3 reads CASSLAEHYNSPLHF. As DNA, the CDR3 is TGTGCCAGCAGCTTAGCGGAGCACTATAATTCACCCCTCCACTTT.

The genes are TRBV6-1 and TRBJ1-4; D is undetermined. The length of the CDR3 is 14 residues. The germline V gene encodes CDR1 MNHNS and CDR2 SASEGT. V lost 8 bases, J lost 7 bases, and 17 bases lay in between. The CDR3 sequence: CASRPGQWGEKLFF. CDR3 in DNA: TGTGCCAGCCGGCCAGGCCAGTGGGGTGAAAAACTGTTTTTT.

Turning to this clone: The junction departs from germline at one end; a sequencing error may be responsible. V is TRBV19 and J is TRBJ2-7; the D call may be TRBD1 or TRBD2 (5 bases each). Germline V CDR1 and CDR2: LNHDA, SQIVND (reference sequence). The CDR3 consists of 13 residues. The CDR3 DNA sequence: TGTGCCAGTGGTATCCAGGGAGAACGCGAGCAGTGCTTC. Its translation is CASGIQGEREQCF.

This chain uses TRBV5-1 with TRBJ1-4; D call uncertain. V gave up 5 bases and J gave up 6 bases, with 20 bases separating them. This CDR3 region has 16 residues. Germline loops: CDR1 SGHRS, CDR2 YFSETQ. The CDR3 reads CASRGGPSSSDEKLFF. The CDR3 DNA reads TGCGCCAGCAGGGGCGGTCCCTCGTCGTCGGATGAAAAACTGTTTTTT.